These 15 T cell receptor beta chains were all obtained from the same sample, sequenced in a study of T cell changes during pregnancy in multiple sclerosis. This table comes from immunoSEQ multiplex PCR, and its TCRdb copy is limited to in-frame clones, with some not included. The table records 45,000 to 55,000 clones, 80% to 95% of them present only once. The sequences come from CD4+ T cells from peripheral blood mononuclear cells, collected after pregnancy. The receptors originated from a female donor in good health, enrolled as a control in a pregnancy study.

In regard to this clone: One junction end disagrees with the germline gene, perhaps due to a read error. This specimen includes other DNA sequences encoding the same CDR3. The chain has TRBV20-1 and TRBJ1-1; no clear D gene. This CDR3 has 11 amino acids. The germline V gene has CDR1 DFQATT and CDR2 SNEGSKA (reference sequence). CDR3 nucleotide sequence: TGCAGTGCTAGAACAGACACTGAAGCTTTCTTC. This gives the protein CSARTDTEAFF.

The rearrangement links TRBV13 to TRBJ1-2; D uncertain. The CDR3 sequence is 12 residues long. The V end lost 10 bases, the J end lost 1 base, and 10 bases lay between the germline ends. Germline V gene data show CDR1 as PRHDT and CDR2 as FYEKMQ (reference sequence). CDR3 loop: CATSRGNYGYTF. As DNA, the CDR3 is TGTGCCACCTCCCGAGGTAACTATGGCTACACCTTC.

The gene calls are TRBV4-1 and TRBJ2-7, with 7 nucleotides matching TRBD1. CDR1 is MGHRA, CDR2 YSYEKL, per germline. This CDR3 contains 14 residues. Trimming took 3 bases from V and 3 from J; bases not matched to a gene: 5. This chain's CDR3 is CASSHTGQSYEQYF. The CDR3 coding sequence is TGCGCCAGCAGCCATACGGGACAGAGCTACGAGCAGTACTTC.

This clone came up once. The rearrangement links TRBV2 to TRBJ2-7; tentative D call: TRBD2 (5 bases). CDR3 length: 13 residues. V lost 8 bases and J 7 bases, leaving 18 bases between the germline ends. Germline V gene data show CDR1 as SNHLY and CDR2 as FYNNEI. CDR3 amino acids: CASLGPGLGEQYF. The CDR3 DNA reads TGTGCCAGCCTAGGGCCGGGGTTAGGAGAGCAGTACTTC.

The gene calls are TRBV30 and TRBJ1-4, with D unclear. Germline CDR1 reads GTSNPN; CDR2 reads SVGIG (reference sequence). The CDR3 length is 14 residues. Between the trimmed V and J ends, which lost 2 bases and 5 bases, there was a span of 12 bases. In DNA, the CDR3 is TGTGCCTGGAGTCAACAGTATAGGAATGAAAAACTGTTTTTT. It translates to CAWSQQYRNEKLFF.

The chain has TRBV29-1 and TRBJ1-1; 7 bases match TRBD1. CDR3 length: 13 residues. The junction had 4 bases not matched to a gene; V was cut back by 6 bases and J by 0 bases. Looked up from germline, CDR1 is SQVTM and CDR2 is ANQGSEA. The CDR3 nucleotides are TGCAGCGTAAGACAGGGAATGAACACTGAAGCTTTCTTT. It is translated as CSVRQGMNTEAFF.

V is TRBV19 and J is TRBJ1-4; 7 bases are shared with TRBD1. V shed 10 bases, J shed 8 bases, and the junction held 13 bases outside the gene matches. The V gene's germline CDR1 is LNHDA and CDR2 SQIVND (reference sequence). The CDR3 runs 14 residues. CDR3 sequence reads: CATQQDRMNEKLFF. DNA of the CDR3: TGTGCCACTCAACAGGACAGGATGAACGAAAAACTGTTTTTT.

This clone was seen more than once but under ten times. The chain carries TRBV2 and TRBJ2-7; maybe TRBD1 (6 bases). Germline CDR1 SNHLY, CDR2 FYNNEI. Trimming stripped 10 bases from V and 5 bases from J, with 18 bases between. The CDR3 consists of 13 residues. CDR3 nucleotides: TGTGCCAACCTAAAGACCCAGGGGAACGAGCAGTACTTC. Amino acid sequence: CANLKTQGNEQYF.

This chain links TRBV5-1 with TRBJ2-2, with no clear D. The germline V gene has CDR1 SGHRS and CDR2 YFSETQ. The CDR3 length is 13 residues. The V end lost 1 base, the J end lost 5 bases, and 6 bases lay between the germline ends. CDR3 loop: CASSLSQTGELFF. Here the CDR3 DNA reads TGCGCCAGCAGCTTGTCCCAGACCGGGGAGCTGTTTTTT.

This rearrangement joins TRBV6-5 to TRBJ1-5; D may be TRBD1 (6 bases). The CDR3 runs 15 residues. V lost 5 bases and J lost 0, with 11 bases in between. The germline V gene has CDR1 MNHEY and CDR2 SVGAGI. The CDR3 region is CASSQQGPSNQPQHF. CDR3 DNA sequence: TGTGCCAGCAGTCAACAGGGACCTAGCAATCAGCCCCAGCATTTT.

This chain uses TRBV28 with TRBJ2-1, with 8 nucleotides matching TRBD2. From germline, CDR1 is MDHEN and CDR2 SYDVKM. V lost 5 bases and J lost 7; bases outside the gene matches: 10. This CDR3 comprises 15 residues. The CDR3 is CASSLDTGGVNEQFF. The CDR3 DNA reads as TGTGCCAGCAGTCTAGACACCGGGGGGGTAAATGAGCAGTTCTTC.

The chain is built from TRBV10-3 and TRBJ1-1, with 11 bases aligning to TRBD1. V dropped 4 bases and J dropped 11; count of bases not matched to a gene: 9. The germline V gene has CDR1 ENHRY and CDR2 SYGVKD. The CDR3 has 14 amino acids. For the CDR3, the DNA is TGTGCCATCAGTGGGACAGGGGGCGCGGAAAACGCTTTCTTT. Translating gives CAISGTGGAENAFF.

CDR3 DNA: TGCGCCAGCAGCTTAGACAGCTTTGGCTACACCTTC. Translating it yields CASSLDSFGYTF. The chain uses TRBV5-1 and TRBJ1-2, with D possibly being TRBD1 (5 bases). CDR1 and CDR2 (germline): SGHRS, YFSETQ. The CDR3 runs 12 residues. V dropped 2 bases and J dropped 7 bases, with 9 bases sitting between them.

This clone was counted once. This chain uses TRBV5-6 with TRBJ2-2, with 12 bases fitting TRBD2. The trim removed 4 bases at V and 0 bases at J, leaving 10 bases unmatched. The CDR3 runs 19 residues. Germline V gives CDR1 SGHDT, CDR2 YYEEEE. CDR3 loop: CASSGGLAGIFANTGELFF. The CDR3 DNA reads as TGTGCCAGCAGCGGGGGACTAGCGGGTATATTCGCGAACACCGGGGAGCTGTTTTTT.

The rearrangement joins TRBV2 to TRBJ1-4, with D perhaps TRBD1 (5 bases). The CDR3 consists of 13 residues. Germline V gene data show CDR1 as SNHLY and CDR2 as FYNNEI. The V end was cut by 5 bases, the J end by 5 bases, with 9 bases between. DNA of the CDR3: TGTGCCAGCAGTTTGCAGGGAAATGAAAAACTGTTTTTT. The encoded protein is CASSLQGNEKLFF.